Listed below are T cell receptor beta chains from one sample, sequenced in a study of cytomegalovirus exposure and HLA in healthy donors. TCRdb keeps only in-frame clones here, not all; method: immunoSEQ multiplex PCR. This sample yields under 200,000 clones, of which around 96% are seen a single time; 0.8% to 1% belongs to the top ten. The sequenced sample consisted of PBMCs. These receptors all come from a woman between 18 and 30 years old in good health and CMV-seronegative. Each CDR3 is given with its conserved first and last residue. Fields, in order: D gene, V gene, clone size, J gene, CDR3 DNA, CDR3 protein. The D gene is left open where the match is weak. Some rows mark clone size as missing; the rest say once, few, many or name a class of expanded clone.

TRBD1	TRBV5-4	once	TRBJ2-7	TGTGCCAGCAGCTTGGGGGGACAGGGGGCTTACGAGCAGTACTTC	CASSLGGQGAYEQYF
TRBD1	TRBV5-4	once	TRBJ2-7	TGTGCCAGCAGCTTGTCTGGGACAGGGGCGAATAGGCAGTACTTC	CASSLSGTGANRQYF
.	TRBV9	.	TRBJ2-2	TGTGCCAGCAGCGTAGTAGGGGCGGCCGGGGAGCTGTTTTTT	CASSVVGAAGELFF
TRBD2	TRBV5-6	.	TRBJ2-2	TGTGCCAGCAGCTTGGAAAGGCTAGCGGGCACCGGGGAGCTGTTTTTT	CASSLERLAGTGELFF
.	TRBV29-1	.	TRBJ1-3	TGCAGCGTTGGGCCCCTCCGGCCCCTCGGGTCCTCTGGAAACACCATATATTTT	CSVGPLRPLGSSGNTIYF
.	TRBV7-9	.	TRBJ1-3	TGTGCCAGCAGCCTTGGGGGCCTGTCTGTAAACACCATATATTTT	CASSLGGLSVNTIYF
.	TRBV5-1	.	TRBJ2-7	TGCGCCAGCAGCTTGGCAGTGGCAGGGGACACCTACGAGCAGTACTTC	CASSLAVAGDTYEQYF
.	TRBV5-5	.	TRBJ1-6	TGTGCCAGCAGCTTTCGGACACTGTTGGATTCACCCCTCCACTTT	CASSFRTLLDSPLHF
.	TRBV7-8	.	TRBJ2-7	TGTGCCAGCAGCTTAGGTGGCACGAACTACGAGCAGTACTTC	CASSLGGTNYEQYF
TRBD1	TRBV7-6	.	TRBJ2-4	TGTGCCAGCAGCCTAGAACCACAGGGGGCGATTGCCAAAAACATTCAGTACTTC	CASSLEPQGAIAKNIQYF
.	TRBV4-1	.	TRBJ1-1	TGCGCCAGCAGCGCACCGTCAGGATTAGGTCCCGAAGCTTTCTTT	CASSAPSGLGPEAFF
TRBD1	TRBV15	.	TRBJ1-5	TGTGCCACCAGCAGAGACCCAGGGGGCCCGGAGCCCCAGCATTTT	CATSRDPGGPEPQHF
TRBD2	TRBV14	.	TRBJ2-7	TGTGCCAGCAGCCAAGTGGGACTAGCGGGGGTCGGCGAGCAGTACTTC	CASSQVGLAGVGEQYF
.	TRBV6-5	.	TRBJ2-2	TGTGCCAGCACCAGGGTGAACACCGGGGAGCTGTTTTTT	CASTRVNTGELFF
TRBD1	TRBV6-1	.	TRBJ1-1	TGTGCCAGCAGTCTCGCAGGACAGGGCTATGAAGCTTTCTTT	CASSLAGQGYEAFF